The clone carrying this T cell receptor beta chain has more than one count but fewer than ten. Antigen unknown. The isolated RNA, all of it, was reverse transcribed, so expressed TCRB transcripts were what got sequenced. For naive, central memory and regulatory T cell samples, reads averaged roughly 3.7 million. The repertoire was sequenced with immunoSEQ multiplex PCR; TCRdb's copy has only in-frame clones and lacks some. The repertoire has 810,000 or so clones, roughly 15% of them found once; the top ten carry 0.02% to 0.03%. This sample stems from a study of beta chain features in type 1 diabetes. General study results and limits: Researchers report that Type 1 diabetes patients had moderately but significantly shorter TCRB CDR3s across all four CD4+ subsets. A potential PCR bias toward shorter templates would be equal in patient and control samples.

V shed 7 bases, J shed 3 bases, and the junction held 11 bases outside the gene matches. The germline V gene has CDR1 MNHEY and CDR2 SMNVEV (reference sequence). CDR3 length equals 15 residues. The clonotype comes from a woman in her late teens or twenties in good health. Sequencing was carried out using naive CD4+ T cells from blood. The chain has TRBV27 and TRBJ2-7; 8 nucleotides match TRBD1. Here the CDR3 DNA reads TGTGCCAGCATGTTGGTTCAGGGGGCCTACTACGAGCAGTACTTC. Encoded protein: CASMLVQGAYYEQYF.